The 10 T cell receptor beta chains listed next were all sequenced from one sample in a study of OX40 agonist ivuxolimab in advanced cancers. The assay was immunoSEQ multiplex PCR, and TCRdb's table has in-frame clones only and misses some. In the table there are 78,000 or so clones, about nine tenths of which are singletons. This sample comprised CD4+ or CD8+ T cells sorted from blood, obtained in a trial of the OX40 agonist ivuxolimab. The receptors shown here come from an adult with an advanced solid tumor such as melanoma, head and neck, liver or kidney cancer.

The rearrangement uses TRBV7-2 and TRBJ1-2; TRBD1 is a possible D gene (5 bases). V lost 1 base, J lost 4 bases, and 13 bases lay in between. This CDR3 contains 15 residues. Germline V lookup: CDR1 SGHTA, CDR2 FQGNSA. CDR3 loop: CASSLGWGRRYGYTF. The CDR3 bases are TGTGCCAGCAGCTTAGGATGGGGCAGACGCTATGGCTACACCTTC. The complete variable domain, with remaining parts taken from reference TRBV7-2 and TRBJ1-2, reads GAGVSQSPSNKVTEKGKDVELRCDPISGHTALYWYRQSLGQGLEFLIYFQGNSAPDKSGLPSDRFSAERTGGSVSTLTIQRTQQEDSAVYLCASSLGWGRRYGYTFGSGTRLTVV.

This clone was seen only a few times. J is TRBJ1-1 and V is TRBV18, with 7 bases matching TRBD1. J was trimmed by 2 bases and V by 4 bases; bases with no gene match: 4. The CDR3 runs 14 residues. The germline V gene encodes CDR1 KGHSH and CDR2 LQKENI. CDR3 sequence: CASSRDSGNTEAFF. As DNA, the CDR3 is TGTGCCAGCTCACGGGACAGCGGAAACACTGAAGCTTTCTTT.

In DNA, the CDR3 is TGTGCCACCAGCAGCGGCTCAGAAAGAGGGGGCTACACCTTC. Its protein is CATSSGSERGGYTF. The chain couples TRBV15 to TRBJ1-2; D gene ambiguous. V lost 3 bases and J 8 bases, leaving 16 bases between the germline ends. Germline V gene data show CDR1 as LNHNV and CDR2 as YYDKDF (reference sequence). This CDR3 is 14 amino acids long.

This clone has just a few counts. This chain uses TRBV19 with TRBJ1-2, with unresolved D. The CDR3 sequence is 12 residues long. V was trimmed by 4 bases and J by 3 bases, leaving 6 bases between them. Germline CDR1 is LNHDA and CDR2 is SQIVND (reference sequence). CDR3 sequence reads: CASSTDYYGYTF. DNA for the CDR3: TGTGCCAGTAGTACGGATTACTATGGCTACACCTTC.

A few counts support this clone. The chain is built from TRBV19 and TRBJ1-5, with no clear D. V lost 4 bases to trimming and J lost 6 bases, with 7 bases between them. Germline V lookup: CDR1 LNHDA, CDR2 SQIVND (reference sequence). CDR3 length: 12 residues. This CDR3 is CASSTGAQPQHF. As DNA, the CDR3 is TGTGCCAGTAGTACGGGAGCTCAGCCCCAGCATTTT.

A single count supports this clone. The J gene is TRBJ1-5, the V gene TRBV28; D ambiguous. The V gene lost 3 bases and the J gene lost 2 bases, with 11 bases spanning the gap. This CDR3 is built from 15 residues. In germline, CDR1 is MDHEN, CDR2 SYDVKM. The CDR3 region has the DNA TGTGCCAGCAGTTTGGCGCGCAATGGCAATCAGCCCCAGCATTTT. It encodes CASSLARNGNQPQHF. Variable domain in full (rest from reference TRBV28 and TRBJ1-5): DVKVTQSSRYLVKRTGEKVFLECVQDMDHENMFWYRQDPGLGLRLIYFSYDVKMKEKGDIPEGYSVSREKKERFSLILESASTNQTSMYLCASSLARNGNQPQHFGDGTRLSIL.

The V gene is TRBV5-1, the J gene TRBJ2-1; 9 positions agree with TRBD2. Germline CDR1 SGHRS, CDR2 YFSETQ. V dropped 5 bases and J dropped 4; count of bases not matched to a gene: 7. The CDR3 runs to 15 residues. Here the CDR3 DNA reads TGCGCCAGCAGTCATACTAGCGGGCAATACAATGAGCAGTTCTTC. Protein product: CASSHTSGQYNEQFF.

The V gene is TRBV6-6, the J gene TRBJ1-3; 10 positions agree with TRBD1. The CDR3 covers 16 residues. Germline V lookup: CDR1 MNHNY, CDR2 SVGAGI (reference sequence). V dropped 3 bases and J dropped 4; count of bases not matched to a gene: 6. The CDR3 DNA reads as TGTGCCAGCAGTTATCCGGGACAGGGGCAGGGAAACACCATATATTTT. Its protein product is CASSYPGQGQGNTIYF.

The CDR3 DNA reads as TGTGCCAGCAGTTCCGTGCAGGGAGGGGCCGGGGAGCTGTTTTTT. As protein: CASSSVQGGAGELFF. The chain carries TRBV6-6 and TRBJ2-2; TRBD2 matches 7 bases. CDR1 is MNHNY and CDR2 is SVGAGI in the germline V gene (reference sequence). Unmatched junction bases numbered 8, after V lost 4 bases and J lost 6 bases. The CDR3 has 15 amino acids.

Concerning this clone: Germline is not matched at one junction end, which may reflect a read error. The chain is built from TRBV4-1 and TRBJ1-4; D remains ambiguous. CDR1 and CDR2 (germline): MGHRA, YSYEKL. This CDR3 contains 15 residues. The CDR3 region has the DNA TGCGCCAGCAGCCAAGAACCGGGAACTCATGAAAAACTGTTTTTT. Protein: CASSQEPGTHEKLFF.